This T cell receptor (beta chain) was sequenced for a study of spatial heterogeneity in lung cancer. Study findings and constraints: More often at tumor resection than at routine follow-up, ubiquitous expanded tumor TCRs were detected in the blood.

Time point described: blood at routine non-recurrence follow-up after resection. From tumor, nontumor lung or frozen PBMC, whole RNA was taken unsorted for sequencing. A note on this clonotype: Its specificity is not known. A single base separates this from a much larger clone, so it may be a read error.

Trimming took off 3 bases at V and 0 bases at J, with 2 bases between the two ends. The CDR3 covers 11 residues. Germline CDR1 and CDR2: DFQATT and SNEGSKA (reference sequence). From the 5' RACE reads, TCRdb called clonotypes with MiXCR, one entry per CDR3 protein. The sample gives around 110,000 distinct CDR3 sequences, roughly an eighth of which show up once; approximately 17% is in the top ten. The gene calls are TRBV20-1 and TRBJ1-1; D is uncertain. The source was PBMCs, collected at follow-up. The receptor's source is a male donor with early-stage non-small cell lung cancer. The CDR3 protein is CSARMNTEAFF. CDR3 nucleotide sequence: TGCAGTGCTAGGATGAACACTGAAGCTTTCTTT.